Listed below are T cell receptor beta chains from one sample, sequenced in a study of T cells after yellow fever vaccination. TCRdb redid the calling of the 5' RACE reads with MiXCR, one entry per CDR3 protein. The repertoire includes approximately 550,000 distinct CDR3 sequences, about a fifth of them detected once, and 13% to 15% sits in the top ten. The sequenced sample was PBMCs, obtained 15 days after the yellow fever booster vaccination. These TCRs come from a man aged 25-40 years who received the YFV17D yellow fever vaccine. Each CDR3 is given with its conserved first and last residue. A D gene is named only where the DNA matches it firmly. Where a row states a size, it is once, few, many or the class of an expanded clone; other rows omit it.

CSVKNGPNTGELFF	TGCAGCGTTAAAAACGGACCGAACACCGGGGAGCTGTTTTTT	TRBV29-1	TRBJ2-2	-	-
CASSRGTSGINEQFF	TGTGCCAGCAGTCGCGGGACTAGCGGGATCAATGAGCAGTTCTTC	TRBV3-1	TRBJ2-1	-	TRBD2
CATSAQGLAGKETQYF	TGTGCCACCAGTGCCCAGGGACTAGCGGGAAAAGAGACCCAGTACTTC	TRBV24-1	TRBJ2-5	-	TRBD2
CASSVEGVSLLTYEQYF	TGTGCCAGCAGCGTAGAGGGGGTGTCGTTATTAACCTACGAGCAGTACTTC	TRBV9	TRBJ2-7	few	-
CASSYRAGMWYEQYF	TGTGCCAGCAGTTATCGAGCGGGAATGTGGTACGAGCAGTACTTC	TRBV27	TRBJ2-7	-	TRBD2
CSFTRGQGQTQYF	TGCAGCTTTACCCGAGGACAGGGGCAGACCCAGTACTTC	TRBV29-1	TRBJ2-5	few	TRBD1
CASSPKRLAYEQYF	TGTGCCAGCAGCCCCAAGCGTCTTGCCTACGAGCAGTACTTC	TRBV7-2	TRBJ2-7	-	-
CASSPGLYSIQYF	TGTGCCAGCAGTCCCGGGCTATATAGCATTCAGTACTTC	TRBV28	TRBJ2-4	-	-
CATIKGEYQETQYF	TGTGCCACCATAAAGGGAGAGTACCAAGAGACCCAGTACTTC	TRBV10-3	TRBJ2-5	few	-
CATSPGKGYNEQFF	TGTGCCACCAGCCCCGGGAAGGGCTACAATGAGCAGTTCTTC	TRBV24-1	TRBJ2-1	few	-
CSVGPGAYEQYF	TGCAGCGTCGGACCAGGGGCCTACGAGCAGTACTTC	TRBV29-1	TRBJ2-7	-	-
CSATIRQGMAKNIQYF	TGCAGTGCCACAATAAGACAGGGAATGGCCAAAAACATTCAGTACTTC	TRBV20-1	TRBJ2-4	few	TRBD1
CASSQGAAPDTQYF	TGTGCCAGCTCACAGGGGGCCGCTCCAGATACGCAGTATTTT	TRBV18	TRBJ2-3	few	TRBD1
CASSFRGTGGGETQYF	TGTGCCAGCAGCTTCCGTGGGACAGGGGGCGGGGAGACCCAGTACTTC	TRBV9	TRBJ2-5	few	TRBD1